Listed here is a single T cell receptor (beta chain). Antigen specificity is unknown. Measured with immunoSEQ multiplex PCR; TCRdb has only the in-frame clones, and not every one. The data hold more than 70,000 clones, with around 88% observed a single time. This entry belongs to a study of lymphopenia after photon versus proton radiotherapy. Findings and limits, study-wide: Under photons, naive T cells and diversity fell while effector/memory populations rose. After lymphocyte nadir, photon-treated repertoires showed oligoclonal expansion, especially CD8+ Temra. Authors raise, but do not show, better survival with proton therapy. A bigger post-nadir fall in TCR diversity correlated inversely with survival time in deceased patients.

The TCR was taken from a man between 60 and 75 years old with pancreatic cancer. Here the sequenced sample was peripheral blood, taken from a patient treated with proton-based radiotherapy.

The CDR3, as DNA: TGTGCCAGTAGTGCCGAGACTAGCGGGCGGCCAGCGTGGCAGTACTTC. Protein: CASSAETSGRPAWQYF. This chain connects TRBV19 to TRBJ2-7, with 10 bases identical to TRBD2. V was pared by 5 bases and J by 9 bases, with 16 bases of the junction left unmatched. This CDR3 is built from 16 residues. The germline gives CDR1 LNHDA, CDR2 SQIVND (reference sequence).